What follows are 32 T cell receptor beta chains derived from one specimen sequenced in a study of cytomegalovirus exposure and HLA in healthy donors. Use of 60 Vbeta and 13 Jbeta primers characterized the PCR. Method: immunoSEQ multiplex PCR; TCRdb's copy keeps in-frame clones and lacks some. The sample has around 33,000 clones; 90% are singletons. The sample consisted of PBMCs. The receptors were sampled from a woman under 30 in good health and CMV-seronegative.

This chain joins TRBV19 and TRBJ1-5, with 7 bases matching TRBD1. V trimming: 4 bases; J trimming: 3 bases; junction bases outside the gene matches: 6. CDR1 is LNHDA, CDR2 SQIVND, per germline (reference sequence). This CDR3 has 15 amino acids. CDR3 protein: CASSRTGDFNQPQHF. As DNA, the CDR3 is TGTGCCAGTAGTAGAACAGGGGACTTCAATCAGCCCCAGCATTTT.

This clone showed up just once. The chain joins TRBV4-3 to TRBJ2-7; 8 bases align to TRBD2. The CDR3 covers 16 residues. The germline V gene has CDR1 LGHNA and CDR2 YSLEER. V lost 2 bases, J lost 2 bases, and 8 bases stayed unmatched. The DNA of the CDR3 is TGCGCCAGCAGCCAAAAAGCGGGAGAGGGACCCTACGAGCAGTACTTC. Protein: CASSQKAGEGPYEQYF.

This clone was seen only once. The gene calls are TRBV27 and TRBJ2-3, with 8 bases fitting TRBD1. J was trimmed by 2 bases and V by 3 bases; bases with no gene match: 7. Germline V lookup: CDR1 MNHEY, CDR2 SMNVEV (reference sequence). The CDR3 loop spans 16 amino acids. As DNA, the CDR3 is TGTGCCAGCAGTTTCCTCAGGACAGGGTCCACAGATACGCAGTATTTT. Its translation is CASSFLRTGSTDTQYF.

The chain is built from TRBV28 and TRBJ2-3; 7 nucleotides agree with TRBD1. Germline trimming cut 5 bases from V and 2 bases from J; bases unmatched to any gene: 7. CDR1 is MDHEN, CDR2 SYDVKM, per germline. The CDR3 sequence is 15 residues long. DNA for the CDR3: TGTGCCAGCAGTCTAATTGGACAGGTCACAGATACGCAGTATTTT. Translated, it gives CASSLIGQVTDTQYF.

This chain's CDR3 is CASSMERDRTDTQYF. CDR3 DNA sequence: TGTGCCAGTAGTATGGAGCGGGACCGCACAGATACGCAGTATTTT. The V gene is TRBV19, the J gene TRBJ2-3; 7 bases are a match to TRBD2. J lost 1 base, V lost 3 bases, and 4 bases had no gene match. This CDR3 spans 15 amino acids. Germline CDR1 reads LNHDA; CDR2 reads SQIVND (reference sequence).

CDR3 in amino acids: CASRGQGPNTEAFF. CDR3 bases: TGTGCCAGCAGAGGACAGGGGCCAAACACTGAAGCTTTCTTT. The chain links TRBV7-3 to TRBJ1-1; 9 nucleotides align to TRBD1. After removal of 6 bases from V and 2 bases from J, the junction contained 4 bases not matched to a gene. This CDR3 is built from 14 residues. Germline CDR1 is SGHTA and CDR2 is FQGTGA.

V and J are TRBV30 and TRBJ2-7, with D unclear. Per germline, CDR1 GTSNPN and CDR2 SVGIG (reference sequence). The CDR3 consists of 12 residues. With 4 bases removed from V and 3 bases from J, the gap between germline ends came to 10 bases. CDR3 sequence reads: CAWTSRYYEQYF. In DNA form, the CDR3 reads TGTGCCTGGACAAGTCGGTACTACGAGCAGTACTTC.

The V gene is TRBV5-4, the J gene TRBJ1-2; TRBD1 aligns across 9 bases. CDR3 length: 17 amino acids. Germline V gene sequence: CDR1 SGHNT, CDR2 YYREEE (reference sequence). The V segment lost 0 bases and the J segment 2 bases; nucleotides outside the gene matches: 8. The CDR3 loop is CASSLGQGVLLNYGYTF. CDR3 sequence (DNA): TGTGCCAGCAGCTTGGGACAGGGGGTTTTGTTAAACTATGGCTACACCTTC.

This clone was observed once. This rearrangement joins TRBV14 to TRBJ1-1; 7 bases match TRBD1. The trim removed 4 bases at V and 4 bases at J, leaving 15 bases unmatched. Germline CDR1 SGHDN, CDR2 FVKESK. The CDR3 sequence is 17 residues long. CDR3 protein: CASSPTGSLRASTEAFF. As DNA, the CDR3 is TGTGCCAGCAGCCCGACAGGGAGTCTTCGGGCGAGCACTGAAGCTTTCTTT.

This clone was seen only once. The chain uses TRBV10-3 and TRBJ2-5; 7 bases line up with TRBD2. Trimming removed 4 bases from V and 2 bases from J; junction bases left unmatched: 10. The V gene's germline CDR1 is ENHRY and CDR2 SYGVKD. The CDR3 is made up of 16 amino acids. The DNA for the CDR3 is TGTGCCATCAGTGTACGGGGGAGGGGATGGCAAGAGACCCAGTACTTC. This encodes CAISVRGRGWQETQYF.

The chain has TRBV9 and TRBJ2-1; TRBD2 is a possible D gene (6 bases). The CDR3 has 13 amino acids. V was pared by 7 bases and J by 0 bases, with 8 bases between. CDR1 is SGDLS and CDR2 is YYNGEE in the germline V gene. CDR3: CASGRSSYNEQFF. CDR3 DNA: TGTGCCAGCGGGAGGAGCTCCTACAATGAGCAGTTCTTC.

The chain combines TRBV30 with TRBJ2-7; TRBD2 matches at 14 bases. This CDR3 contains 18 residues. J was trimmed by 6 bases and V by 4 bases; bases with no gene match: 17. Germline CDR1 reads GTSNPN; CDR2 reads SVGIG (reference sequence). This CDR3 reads CAWNIKAGTSGRIREQYF. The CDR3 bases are TGTGCCTGGAATATTAAAGCCGGGACTAGCGGGAGAATCCGCGAGCAGTACTTC.

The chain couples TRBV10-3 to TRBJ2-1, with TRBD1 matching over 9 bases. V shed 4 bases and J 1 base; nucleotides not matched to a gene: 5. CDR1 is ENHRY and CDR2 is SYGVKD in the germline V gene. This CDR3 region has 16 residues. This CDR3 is CAISGGGQGSYNEQFF. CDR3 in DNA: TGTGCCATCAGTGGGGGCGGACAGGGGTCCTACAATGAGCAGTTCTTC.

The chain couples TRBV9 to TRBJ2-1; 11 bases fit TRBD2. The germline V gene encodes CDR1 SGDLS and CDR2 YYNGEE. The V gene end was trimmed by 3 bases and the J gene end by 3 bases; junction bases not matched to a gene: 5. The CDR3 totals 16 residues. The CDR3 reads CASSDITSGSYNEQFF. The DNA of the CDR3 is TGTGCCAGCAGCGACATAACTAGCGGGAGCTACAATGAGCAGTTCTTC.

The CDR3 is CASSLRMEANQETQYF. The CDR3 region has the DNA TGTGCCAGCAGCTTGAGGATGGAAGCGAACCAAGAGACCCAGTACTTC. This chain uses TRBV5-4 with TRBJ2-5, with D unresolved. From germline, CDR1 is SGHNT and CDR2 YYREEE (reference sequence). Trimming cost V 1 base and J 0 bases, with 13 bases left between them. This CDR3 has 16 amino acids.

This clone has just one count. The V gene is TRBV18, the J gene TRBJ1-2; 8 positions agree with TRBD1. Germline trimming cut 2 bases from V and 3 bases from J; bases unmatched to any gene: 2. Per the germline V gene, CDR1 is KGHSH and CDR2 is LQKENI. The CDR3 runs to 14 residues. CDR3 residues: CASSPTTGDYGYTF. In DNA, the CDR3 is TGTGCCAGCTCACCAACGACAGGGGACTATGGCTACACCTTC.

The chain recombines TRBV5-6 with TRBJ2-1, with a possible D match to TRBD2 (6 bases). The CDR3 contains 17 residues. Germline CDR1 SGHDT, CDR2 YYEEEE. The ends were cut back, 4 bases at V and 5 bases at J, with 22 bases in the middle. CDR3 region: CASSRIEGLNLDNEQFF. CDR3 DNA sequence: TGTGCCAGCAGCCGCATAGAGGGACTTAACCTGGACAATGAGCAGTTCTTC.

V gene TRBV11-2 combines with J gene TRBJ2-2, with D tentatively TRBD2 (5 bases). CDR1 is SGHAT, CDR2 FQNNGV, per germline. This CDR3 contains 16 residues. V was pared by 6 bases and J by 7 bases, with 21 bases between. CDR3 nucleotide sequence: TGTGCCAGCAGGGATCCGGGAAAAGACGTGGGCGGGGAGCTGTTTTTT. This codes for CASRDPGKDVGGELFF.

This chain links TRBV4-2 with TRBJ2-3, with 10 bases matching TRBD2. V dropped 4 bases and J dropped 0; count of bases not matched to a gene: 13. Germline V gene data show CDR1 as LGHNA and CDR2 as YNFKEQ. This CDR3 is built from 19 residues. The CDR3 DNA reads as TGTGCCAGCAGCCCGAACTTAGCGGGAGGTGGACTGAGCACAGATACGCAGTATTTT. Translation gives CASSPNLAGGGLSTDTQYF.

The CDR3 is CASGKGQANTEAFF. For the CDR3, the DNA is TGTGCCAGCGGTAAGGGACAGGCCAACACTGAAGCTTTCTTT. V gene TRBV27 combines with J gene TRBJ1-1; 8 positions match TRBD1. CDR3 size: 14 residues. Germline V lookup: CDR1 MNHEY, CDR2 SMNVEV (reference sequence). V lost 8 bases, J lost 2 bases, and 7 bases stayed unmatched.

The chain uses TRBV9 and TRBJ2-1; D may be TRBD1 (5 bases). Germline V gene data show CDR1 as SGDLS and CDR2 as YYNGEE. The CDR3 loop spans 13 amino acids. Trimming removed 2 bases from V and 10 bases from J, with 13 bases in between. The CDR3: CASSVGREYEQFF. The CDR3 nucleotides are TGTGCCAGCAGCGTTGGCAGGGAATACGAGCAGTTCTTC. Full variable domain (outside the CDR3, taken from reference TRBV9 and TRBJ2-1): DSGVTQTPKHLITATGQRVTLRCSPRSGDLSVYWYQQSLDQGLQFLIQYYNGEERAKGNILERFSAQQFPDLHSELNLSSLELGDSALYFCASSVGREYEQFFGPGTRLTVL.

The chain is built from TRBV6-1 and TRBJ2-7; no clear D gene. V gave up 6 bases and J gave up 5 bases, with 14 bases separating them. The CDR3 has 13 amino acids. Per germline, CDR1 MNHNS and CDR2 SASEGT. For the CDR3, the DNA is TGTGCCAGCAGAGCTAGAAGTCCCAACGAGCAGTACTTC. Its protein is CASRARSPNEQYF.

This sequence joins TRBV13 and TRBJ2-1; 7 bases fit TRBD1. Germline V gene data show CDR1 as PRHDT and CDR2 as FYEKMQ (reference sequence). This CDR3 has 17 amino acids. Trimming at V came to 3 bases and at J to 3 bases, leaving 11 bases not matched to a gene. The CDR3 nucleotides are TGTGCCAGCAGCTTGGGATCCGGGACAGCGCTCTACAATGAGCAGTTCTTC. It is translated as CASSLGSGTALYNEQFF.

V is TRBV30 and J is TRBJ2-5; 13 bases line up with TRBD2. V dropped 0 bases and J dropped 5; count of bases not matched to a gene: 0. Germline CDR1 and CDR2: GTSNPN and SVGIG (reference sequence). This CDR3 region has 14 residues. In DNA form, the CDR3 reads TGTGCCTGGAGTGTACTAGCGGGAGGGGAGACCCAGTACTTC. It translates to CAWSVLAGGETQYF.

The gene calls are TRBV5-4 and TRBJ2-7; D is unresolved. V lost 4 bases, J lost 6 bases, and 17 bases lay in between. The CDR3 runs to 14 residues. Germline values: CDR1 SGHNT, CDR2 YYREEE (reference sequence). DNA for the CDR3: TGTGCCAGCAGCCTCCCCAACCGGCGCGGCGAGCAGTACTTC. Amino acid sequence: CASSLPNRRGEQYF.

The CDR3 coding sequence is TGTGCCAGCAGCTTCCGGGCGGGGAATGAGCAGTTCTTC. This gives the protein CASSFRAGNEQFF. V gene TRBV11-2 combines with J gene TRBJ2-1; D might be TRBD2 (6 bases). The CDR3 loop spans 13 amino acids. Germline V gene lookup returns CDR1 SGHAT and CDR2 FQNNGV. The V and J ends lost 3 bases and 7 bases respectively, with 10 bases between them.

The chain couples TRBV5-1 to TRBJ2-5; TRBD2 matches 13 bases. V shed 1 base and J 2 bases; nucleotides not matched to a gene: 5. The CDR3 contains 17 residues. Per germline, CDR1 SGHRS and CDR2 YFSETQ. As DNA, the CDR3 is TGCGCCAGCAGCTTGACTAAACTAGCGGGAGGGCAAGAGACCCAGTACTTC. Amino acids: CASSLTKLAGGQETQYF.

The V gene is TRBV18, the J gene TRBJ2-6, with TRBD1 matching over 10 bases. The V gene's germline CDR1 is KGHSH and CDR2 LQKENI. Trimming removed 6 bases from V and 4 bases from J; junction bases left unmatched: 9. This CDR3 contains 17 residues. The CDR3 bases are TGTGCCAGCTCGTCACCGGGACAGGGGTCAGGGGCCAACGTCCTGACTTTC. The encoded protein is CASSSPGQGSGANVLTF.

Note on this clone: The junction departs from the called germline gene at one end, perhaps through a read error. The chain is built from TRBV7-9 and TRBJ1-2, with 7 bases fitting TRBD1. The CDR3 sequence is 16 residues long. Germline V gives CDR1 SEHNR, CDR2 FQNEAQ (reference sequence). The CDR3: CSSSLPPGQQFYGYTF. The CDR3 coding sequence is TGTTCCAGCAGCCTCCCTCCGGGACAGCAATTCTATGGCTACACCTTC.

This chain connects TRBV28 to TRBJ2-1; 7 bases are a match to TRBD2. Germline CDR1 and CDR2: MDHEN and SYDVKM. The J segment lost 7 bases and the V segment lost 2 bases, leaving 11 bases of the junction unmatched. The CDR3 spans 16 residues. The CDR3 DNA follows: TGTGCCAGCAGTTTACAAGGAGGCGGGAGTAGGAATGAGCAGTTCTTC. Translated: CASSLQGGGSRNEQFF. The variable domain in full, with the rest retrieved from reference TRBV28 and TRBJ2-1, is DVKVTQSSRYLVKRTGEKVFLECVQDMDHENMFWYRQDPGLGLRLIYFSYDVKMKEKGDIPEGYSVSREKKERFSLILESASTNQTSMYLCASSLQGGGSRNEQFFGPGTRLTVL.

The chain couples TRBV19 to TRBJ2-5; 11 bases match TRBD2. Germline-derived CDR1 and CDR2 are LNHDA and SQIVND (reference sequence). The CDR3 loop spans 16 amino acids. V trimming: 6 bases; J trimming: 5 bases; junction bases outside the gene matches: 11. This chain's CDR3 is CASRAPLAGVPETQYF. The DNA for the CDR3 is TGTGCCAGTAGGGCCCCACTAGCGGGAGTTCCTGAGACCCAGTACTTC.

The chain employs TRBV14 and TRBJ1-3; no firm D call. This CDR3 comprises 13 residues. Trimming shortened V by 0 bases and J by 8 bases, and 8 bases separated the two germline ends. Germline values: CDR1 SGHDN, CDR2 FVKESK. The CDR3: CASSQDLRDTIYF. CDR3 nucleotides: TGTGCCAGCAGCCAAGATCTGCGGGACACCATATATTTT.